These T cell receptor beta chains were read from a single sample in a study of shared clonotypes between healthy human individuals. TCRdb's table, derived via immunoSEQ multiplex PCR, lists solely in-frame clones and lacks some. The table has some 980,000 clones, 70% to 85% seen once. Input material: memory CD4+ T cells sorted from blood. These receptors all stem from a man aged 18-30 years in good health. Each CDR3 is given with its conserved first and last residue. D genes are given only for firm matches. Some rows mark clone size as missing; the rest say once, few, many or name a class of expanded clone.

TGTGCCAGCAGACATCCGTTGGACCTCTATGGCTACACCTTC	CASRHPLDLYGYTF	TRBV28	.	.	TRBJ1-2
TGTGCCAGTAGTTTCGACATAAAGGGCACTGAAGCTTTCTTT	CASSFDIKGTEAFF	TRBV19	.	.	TRBJ1-1
TGTGCCAGCAACTCCAGGGAGCACGCGACCTACGAGCAGTACTTC	CASNSREHATYEQYF	TRBV21-1	.	.	TRBJ2-7
TGTGCCAGCAGCTTGAGAACAGATACGCAGTATTTT	CASSLRTDTQYF	TRBV11-3	.	.	TRBJ2-3
TGTGCCAGCAGCTCGCCGACTAGCTTAACGCAGTATTTT	CASSSPTSLTQYF	TRBV11-2	.	TRBD2	TRBJ2-3
TGTGCCATCAGTCACGGGCTAGGCAATGAGCAGTTCTTC	CAISHGLGNEQFF	TRBV10-3	once	.	TRBJ2-1
TGCGCCAGCAGCACCGGACATCTCACACAGGAGACCCAGTACTTC	CASSTGHLTQETQYF	TRBV5-1	.	.	TRBJ2-5
TGTGCCAGCAGTTCGACTAACCAACTTTACGAGCAGTACTTC	CASSSTNQLYEQYF	TRBV28	.	.	TRBJ2-7
TGTGCCAGCAGTCGCGGGACACTAGAGACCCAGTACTTC	CASSRGTLETQYF	TRBV28	few	.	TRBJ2-5
TGTGCCAGTAGAGTAGCAAGTGCTAATAGCAATCAGCCCCAGCATTTT	CASRVASANSNQPQHF	TRBV19	.	.	TRBJ1-5
TGCGCCAGCAGCTTGGGCTCACAGCGGTCCTCCTACGAGCAGTACTTC	CASSLGSQRSSYEQYF	TRBV5-1	once	.	TRBJ2-7
TGCAGCGCCACAGGGGTCTCCTACAATGAGCAGTTCTTC	CSATGVSYNEQFF	TRBV29-1	.	TRBD1	TRBJ2-1
TGTGCCAGCAGCGTAGAAGCACAGGGTGGGTACGAGCAGTACTTC	CASSVEAQGGYEQYF	TRBV9	.	.	TRBJ2-7
TGTGCCAGCAGCTTAGATGATGGTCAAGAGACCCAGTACTTC	CASSLDDGQETQYF	TRBV11-3	few	.	TRBJ2-5
TGTGCCAGCAGCTTAGGACCGGCAGGCCCCCTGGGGCAGTTCTTC	CASSLGPAGPLGQFF	TRBV7-9	.	.	TRBJ2-1
TGTGCCAGCAGTCCTCCGGGACAGGGGGTCTACAATGAGCAGTTCTTC	CASSPPGQGVYNEQFF	TRBV5-6	.	TRBD1	TRBJ2-1
TGTGCCAGCAGCAATTACAGGGGTAGAGGCGAGCAGTACTTC	CASSNYRGRGEQYF	TRBV14	.	TRBD1	TRBJ2-7
TGTGCCAGCAGCTTACCTCCTACCGGGGAGCTGTTTTTT	CASSLPPTGELFF	TRBV7-3	.	.	TRBJ2-2